This is a list of T cell receptor beta chains from one sample in a study of radiation and T cells in renal cell carcinoma. The assay was immunoSEQ multiplex PCR, and TCRdb's table has in-frame clones only and misses some. The table has about 130,000 clones, 85% to 90% seen once. The specimen comprised blood, sampled from a patient whose treatment included radiotherapy and nephrectomy. Receptor source: a woman aged 70-85 years with renal cell carcinoma. The CDR3 runs from the conserved cysteine through the conserved F or W. The order of the fields is D gene, CDR3 length, J gene, V gene, clone size, CDR3 DNA, CDR3 protein. A D gene is named only where the DNA matches it firmly. Some rows have no size entry. The others give once, few or many, or a class for an expanded clone.

d_gene: NA; len: 14; j_gene: TRBJ1-2; v_gene: TRBV6-5; abundance: NA; CDR3nt: TGTGCCAGCAGTTACACGACCGAAAACTATGGCTACACCTTC; CDR3aa: CASSYTTENYGYTF
d_gene: NA; len: 14; j_gene: TRBJ1-1; v_gene: TRBV11-1; abundance: NA; CDR3nt: TGTGCCAGCAGCCTTCGGACAGCGAACACTGAAGCTTTCTTT; CDR3aa: CASSLRTANTEAFF
d_gene: NA; len: 17; j_gene: TRBJ2-7; v_gene: TRBV21-1; abundance: few; CDR3nt: TGTGCCAGCAGTCTAACCAGAGACGGGACAGGAGACTACGAGCAGTACTTC; CDR3aa: CASSLTRDGTGDYEQYF
d_gene: NA; len: 17; j_gene: TRBJ1-3; v_gene: TRBV7-8; abundance: NA; CDR3nt: TGTGCCAGCAGCTTAGCCCTCAGGGGAGGCTCTGGAAACACCATATATTTT; CDR3aa: CASSLALRGGSGNTIYF
d_gene: NA; len: 15; j_gene: TRBJ1-3; v_gene: TRBV4-1; abundance: NA; CDR3nt: TGCGCCAGCAGCCAAGACGAAGGCAGACTAAACACCATATATTTT; CDR3aa: CASSQDEGRLNTIYF
d_gene: TRBD2; len: 15; j_gene: TRBJ2-1; v_gene: TRBV5-1; abundance: NA; CDR3nt: TGCGCCAGCAGCTCAGCGGGGGTCAGATACAATGAGCAGTTCTTC; CDR3aa: CASSSAGVRYNEQFF
d_gene: NA; len: 13; j_gene: TRBJ1-1; v_gene: TRBV2; abundance: few; CDR3nt: TGTGCCAGCAGCAGGACAGTTAACACTGAAGCTTTCTTT; CDR3aa: CASSRTVNTEAFF
d_gene: NA; len: 15; j_gene: TRBJ1-1; v_gene: TRBV7-9; abundance: NA; CDR3nt: TGTGCCAGCAGCTTAGGTATGGGGGAGGGCACTGAAGCTTTCTTT; CDR3aa: CASSLGMGEGTEAFF
d_gene: NA; len: 14; j_gene: TRBJ2-2; v_gene: TRBV5-4; abundance: NA; CDR3nt: TGTGCCAGCAGCACCGCAGACAACACCGGGGAGCTGTTTTTT; CDR3aa: CASSTADNTGELFF
d_gene: NA; len: 16; j_gene: TRBJ2-3; v_gene: TRBV19; abundance: NA; CDR3nt: TGTGCCAGTAGTATAGATCGGCAGGGTGTAGGAGATACGCAGTATTTT; CDR3aa: CASSIDRQGVGDTQYF
d_gene: NA; len: 11; j_gene: TRBJ2-5; v_gene: TRBV2; abundance: NA; CDR3nt: TGTGCCAGCAGTACCCTCGAGACCCAGTACTTC; CDR3aa: CASSTLETQYF
d_gene: NA; len: 16; j_gene: TRBJ1-1; v_gene: TRBV5-4; abundance: NA; CDR3nt: TGTGCCAGCAGCCTCGGGGGGGCCCAGAGGAACACTGAAGCTTTCTTT; CDR3aa: CASSLGGAQRNTEAFF
d_gene: NA; len: 15; j_gene: TRBJ2-1; v_gene: TRBV11-2; abundance: NA; CDR3nt: TGTGCCAGCAGCGCAAGGGGGAGCTCCTACAATGAGCAGTTCTTC; CDR3aa: CASSARGSSYNEQFF
d_gene: NA; len: 14; j_gene: TRBJ2-7; v_gene: TRBV27; abundance: NA; CDR3nt: TGTGCCAGCAGTTTCAGCGTCCTAGGGGCCGAGCAGTACTTC; CDR3aa: CASSFSVLGAEQYF
d_gene: TRBD1; len: 14; j_gene: TRBJ2-7; v_gene: TRBV5-4; abundance: NA; CDR3nt: TGTGCCAGCAGCGCCGGACAGGTCCCCTACGAGCAGTACTTC; CDR3aa: CASSAGQVPYEQYF
d_gene: NA; len: 14; j_gene: TRBJ2-1; v_gene: TRBV28; abundance: NA; CDR3nt: TGTGCCAGCAGGATGGGACTCCGGTACAATGAGCAGTTCTTC; CDR3aa: CASRMGLRYNEQFF
d_gene: TRBD1; len: 13; j_gene: TRBJ1-4; v_gene: TRBV29-1; abundance: NA; CDR3nt: TGCAGCGTTGAAGGACAGGGGCGGGAAAAACTGTTTTTT; CDR3aa: CSVEGQGREKLFF
d_gene: TRBD2; len: 15; j_gene: TRBJ2-5; v_gene: TRBV5-6; abundance: few; CDR3nt: TGTGCCAGCAGCTTGGCCCTAGCGGGGCAAGAGACCCAGTACTTC; CDR3aa: CASSLALAGQETQYF
d_gene: NA; len: 15; j_gene: TRBJ1-3; v_gene: TRBV2; abundance: NA; CDR3nt: TGTGCCAGCAGTGAAAGTCGGGGTACTGGAAACACCATATATTTT; CDR3aa: CASSESRGTGNTIYF
d_gene: TRBD2; len: 16; j_gene: TRBJ2-5; v_gene: TRBV7-7; abundance: few; CDR3nt: TGTGCTAGCAGCCCGAGCGGGGGGGCAATCCAAGAGACCCAGTACTTC; CDR3aa: CASSPSGGAIQETQYF
d_gene: NA; len: 14; j_gene: TRBJ2-3; v_gene: TRBV9; abundance: NA; CDR3nt: TGTGCCAGCAGCGTGGGCGGAAGCACAGATACGCAGTATTTT; CDR3aa: CASSVGGSTDTQYF
d_gene: NA; len: 15; j_gene: TRBJ1-2; v_gene: TRBV5-8; abundance: few; CDR3nt: TGTGCCAGCAGCTTGGGAGGCTGGGACGGCTATGGCTACACCTTC; CDR3aa: CASSLGGWDGYGYTF
d_gene: NA; len: 16; j_gene: TRBJ2-7; v_gene: TRBV21-1; abundance: once; CDR3nt: TGTGCCAGCATCCACATCCGGGACAGCCAGATCTACGAGCAGTACTTC; CDR3aa: CASIHIRDSQIYEQYF
d_gene: NA; len: 12; j_gene: TRBJ1-1; v_gene: TRBV10-3; abundance: NA; CDR3nt: TGTGCCACCGGGGACGGGAACACTGAAGCTTTCTTT; CDR3aa: CATGDGNTEAFF
d_gene: NA; len: 15; j_gene: TRBJ1-2; v_gene: TRBV27; abundance: NA; CDR3nt: TGTGCCAGCAGTTTCCGGGCAGTTGGCCCATCTGGCTACACCTTC; CDR3aa: CASSFRAVGPSGYTF
d_gene: NA; len: 14; j_gene: TRBJ1-1; v_gene: TRBV6-5; abundance: NA; CDR3nt: TGTGCCAGCAGAATCCAGGGGATGAACACTGAAGCTTTCTTT; CDR3aa: CASRIQGMNTEAFF
d_gene: NA; len: 14; j_gene: TRBJ1-1; v_gene: TRBV2; abundance: NA; CDR3nt: TGTGCCAGCAGTTTCGGATTGGCGGGAGCTGAAGCTTTCTTT; CDR3aa: CASSFGLAGAEAFF
d_gene: NA; len: 15; j_gene: TRBJ2-1; v_gene: TRBV27; abundance: NA; CDR3nt: TGTGCCAGCAGTTTACGGGCTAACTCCTACAATGAGCAGTTCTTC; CDR3aa: CASSLRANSYNEQFF
d_gene: TRBD1; len: 17; j_gene: TRBJ1-3; v_gene: TRBV4-2; abundance: NA; CDR3nt: TGTGCCAGCAGCCCAGGACCCGGGACAGGATCTGGAAACACCATATATTTT; CDR3aa: CASSPGPGTGSGNTIYF
d_gene: NA; len: 16; j_gene: TRBJ2-4; v_gene: TRBV5-1; abundance: NA; CDR3nt: TGCGCCAGCAGCTTGATACCGTCGACAGCCAAAAACATTCAGTACTTC; CDR3aa: CASSLIPSTAKNIQYF
d_gene: NA; len: 13; j_gene: TRBJ1-4; v_gene: TRBV7-2; abundance: once; CDR3nt: TGTGCCAGCGGGCGGGATCTATCCGAAAAACTGTTTTTT; CDR3aa: CASGRDLSEKLFF
d_gene: NA; len: 15; j_gene: TRBJ2-5; v_gene: TRBV19; abundance: once; CDR3nt: TGTGCCAGTAGTCCCCGGGACACCCGGAGAGAGACCCAGTACTTC; CDR3aa: CASSPRDTRRETQYF
d_gene: NA; len: 12; j_gene: TRBJ1-2; v_gene: TRBV29-1; abundance: NA; CDR3nt: TGCAGCGCTGCTCCAGGACTAGGGGGCTACACCTTC; CDR3aa: CSAAPGLGGYTF
d_gene: NA; len: 14; j_gene: TRBJ1-5; v_gene: TRBV6-6; abundance: NA; CDR3nt: TGTGCCAGCAGTTACTCGGGGGGAGGCCAGCCCCAGCATTTT; CDR3aa: CASSYSGGGQPQHF
d_gene: NA; len: 12; j_gene: TRBJ2-1; v_gene: TRBV7-9; abundance: NA; CDR3nt: TGTGCCAGCAGCTCCCCGTACAATGAGCAGTTCTTC; CDR3aa: CASSSPYNEQFF
d_gene: NA; len: 15; j_gene: TRBJ1-2; v_gene: TRBV11-2; abundance: NA; CDR3nt: TGTGCCAGCACCCCTGGGTCTGGGCGCAACTATGGCTACACCTTC; CDR3aa: CASTPGSGRNYGYTF
d_gene: NA; len: 12; j_gene: TRBJ1-2; v_gene: TRBV28; abundance: NA; CDR3nt: TGTGCCAGCAGTATACAGGTCGGAGGCTACACCTTC; CDR3aa: CASSIQVGGYTF